These 5 T cell receptor beta chains came from one sample sequenced in a study of shared clonotypes between healthy human individuals. Method: immunoSEQ multiplex PCR; TCRdb's copy keeps in-frame clones and lacks some. The sample lists approximately 1.5 million clones; approximately 98.5% were seen once. Sequencing was carried out using naive CD4+ T cells sorted from blood. Sample subset: CD45RA+ positively selected. The receptors were gathered from a man between 25 and 39 years old in good health.

This clone has only one observation. The chain uses TRBV28 and TRBJ1-4, with D uncertain. This CDR3 spans 14 amino acids. V lost 4 bases to trimming and J lost 5 bases, with 11 bases between them. CDR1 and CDR2 from the germline V gene are MDHEN and SYDVKM. The CDR3 DNA sequence: TGTGCCAGCAGTTCCTATAGGAACAATGAAAAACTGTTTTTT. It yields the protein CASSSYRNNEKLFF.

This chain uses TRBV4-1 with TRBJ2-1, with TRBD2 matching 9 bases. CDR3 length: 16 amino acids. The J segment lost 3 bases and the V segment lost 3 bases, leaving 6 bases of the junction unmatched. Looked up from germline, CDR1 is MGHRA and CDR2 is YSYEKL. The CDR3 loop is CASSHQLSGSYNEQFF. The CDR3 DNA reads as TGCGCCAGCAGCCACCAACTTAGCGGGAGCTACAATGAGCAGTTCTTC.

V gene TRBV27 combines with J gene TRBJ2-7; possible D gene TRBD1, 7 bases. The CDR3 covers 13 residues. Trimming removed 8 bases from V and 4 bases from J, with 15 bases in between. CDR1 is MNHEY and CDR2 is SMNVEV in the germline V gene (reference sequence). CDR3 loop: CASGRGTAYEQYF. The DNA of the CDR3 is TGTGCCAGCGGTCGCGGGACAGCGTACGAGCAGTACTTC.

The chain carries TRBV5-4 and TRBJ2-5, with D perhaps TRBD1 (6 bases). From germline, CDR1 is SGHNT and CDR2 YYREEE (reference sequence). Deletions cut 0 bases from V and 4 bases from J, with 13 bases between. The CDR3 has 15 amino acids. In DNA form, the CDR3 reads TGTGCCAGCAGCTTGGCCTTGGGACAAGGAGAGACCCAGTACTTC. Protein product: CASSLALGQGETQYF. Together with reference TRBV5-4 and TRBJ2-5, the CDR3 gives the full variable domain: ETGVTQSPTHLIKTRGQQVTLRCSSQSGHNTVSWYQQALGQGPQFIFQYYREEENGRGNFPPRFSGLQFPNYSSELNVNALELDDSALYLCASSLALGQGETQYFGPGTRLLVL.

The rearrangement links TRBV9 to TRBJ2-5, with TRBD2 identical over 13 bases. The CDR3 is made up of 18 amino acids. Looked up from germline, CDR1 is SGDLS and CDR2 is YYNGEE. V shed 0 bases and J 2 bases; nucleotides not matched to a gene: 7. The CDR3 loop reads CASSVAPLAGGGQETQYF. The CDR3 nucleotides are TGTGCCAGCAGCGTAGCTCCACTAGCGGGAGGGGGTCAAGAGACCCAGTACTTC.